The 4 T cell receptor beta chains in this list originate from one sample, sequenced in a study of blood T cells in healthy people across ages. A second PCR of 7 to 11 cycles used a sample-barcoded 5' primer and a J-beta primer mix. TCRdb independently ran MiXCR on the 5' RACE reads; one entry per CDR3 protein. The sample lists hundreds of thousands of distinct CDR3 sequences; 25% to 35% were seen once. Sample: blood. These receptors were obtained from a woman older than 75 in good health.

The CDR3 loop reads CASREGMGQPQHF. The CDR3 DNA follows: TGTGCCAGCAGGGAAGGGATGGGTCAGCCCCAGCATTTT. V and J are TRBV12-3 or TRBV12-4 and TRBJ1-5; no reliable D call. The CDR3 spans 13 residues. The V end lost 6 bases, the J end lost 6 bases, and 12 bases lay between the germline ends.

With regard to this clonotype: A read error may account for a junction end that differs from germline. This rearrangement joins TRBV20-1 to TRBJ1-4, with a weak D call TRBD1 (5 bases). The CDR3 spans 15 residues. Germline V gene data show CDR1 as DFQATT and CDR2 as SNEGSKA (reference sequence). The CDR3 DNA follows: TGCAGTGCTACCCGTGGGGCGGCCCCTAATGACAAACGGTTTTTT. Translation: CSATRGAAPNDKRFF.

This clonotype showed up many times. This chain uses TRBV7-2 with TRBJ2-4, with D tentatively TRBD2 (5 bases). Trimming pared 5 bases from V and 4 bases from J, leaving 15 bases between. CDR3 size: 15 residues. Germline CDR1 is SGHTA and CDR2 is FQGNSA. The DNA for the CDR3 is TGTGCCAGCAGCCCAGTGCACGGGGTGAAAAACATTCAGTACTTC. This sequence encodes CASSPVHGVKNIQYF.

The chain recombines TRBV4-1 with TRBJ1-5, with 8 bases aligning to TRBD1. The V segment lost 4 bases and the J segment 6 bases; nucleotides outside the gene matches: 8. CDR3 length: 15 residues. CDR1 and CDR2 (germline): MGHRA, YSYEKL. For the CDR3, the DNA is TGCGCCAGCAGCCGGGGTGCAGGGGGCTCTCAGCCCCAGCATTTT. It is translated as CASSRGAGGSQPQHF.